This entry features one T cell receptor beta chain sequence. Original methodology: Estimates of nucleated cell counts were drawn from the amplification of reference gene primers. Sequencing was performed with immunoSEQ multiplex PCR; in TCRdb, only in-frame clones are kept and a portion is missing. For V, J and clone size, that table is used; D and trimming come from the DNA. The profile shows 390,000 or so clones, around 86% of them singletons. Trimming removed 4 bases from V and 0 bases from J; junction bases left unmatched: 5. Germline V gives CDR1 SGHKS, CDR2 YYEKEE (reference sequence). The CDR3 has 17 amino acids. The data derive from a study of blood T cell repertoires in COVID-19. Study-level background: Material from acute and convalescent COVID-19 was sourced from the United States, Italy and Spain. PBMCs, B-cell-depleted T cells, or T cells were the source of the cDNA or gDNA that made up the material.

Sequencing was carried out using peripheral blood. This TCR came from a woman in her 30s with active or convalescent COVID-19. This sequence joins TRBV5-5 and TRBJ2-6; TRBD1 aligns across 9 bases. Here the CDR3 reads CASSRTGASSGANVLTF. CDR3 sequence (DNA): TGTGCCAGCAGCCGGACAGGGGCCTCCTCTGGGGCCAACGTCCTGACTTTC.